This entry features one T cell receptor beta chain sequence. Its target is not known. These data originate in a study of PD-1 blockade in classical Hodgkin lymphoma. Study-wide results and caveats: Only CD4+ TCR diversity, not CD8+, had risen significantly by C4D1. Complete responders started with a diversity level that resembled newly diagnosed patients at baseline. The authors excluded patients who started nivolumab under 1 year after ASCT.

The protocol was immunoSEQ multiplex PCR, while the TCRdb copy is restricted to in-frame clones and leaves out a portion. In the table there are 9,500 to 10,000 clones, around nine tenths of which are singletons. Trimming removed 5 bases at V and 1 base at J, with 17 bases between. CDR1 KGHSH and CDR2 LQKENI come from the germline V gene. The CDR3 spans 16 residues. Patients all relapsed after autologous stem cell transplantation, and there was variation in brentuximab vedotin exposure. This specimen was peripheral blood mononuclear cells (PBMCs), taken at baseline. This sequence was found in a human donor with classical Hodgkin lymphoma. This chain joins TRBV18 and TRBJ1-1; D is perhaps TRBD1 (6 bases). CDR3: CASSTKTGTKNTEAFF. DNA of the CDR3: TGTGCCAGCTCAACAAAAACCGGGACAAAGAACACTGAAGCTTTCTTT. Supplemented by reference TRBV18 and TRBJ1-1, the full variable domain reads NAGVMQNPRHLVRRRGQEARLRCSPMKGHSHVYWYRQLPEEGLKFMVYLQKENIIDESGMPKERFSAEFPKEGPSILRIQQVVRGDSAAYFCASSTKTGTKNTEAFFGQGTRLTVV.